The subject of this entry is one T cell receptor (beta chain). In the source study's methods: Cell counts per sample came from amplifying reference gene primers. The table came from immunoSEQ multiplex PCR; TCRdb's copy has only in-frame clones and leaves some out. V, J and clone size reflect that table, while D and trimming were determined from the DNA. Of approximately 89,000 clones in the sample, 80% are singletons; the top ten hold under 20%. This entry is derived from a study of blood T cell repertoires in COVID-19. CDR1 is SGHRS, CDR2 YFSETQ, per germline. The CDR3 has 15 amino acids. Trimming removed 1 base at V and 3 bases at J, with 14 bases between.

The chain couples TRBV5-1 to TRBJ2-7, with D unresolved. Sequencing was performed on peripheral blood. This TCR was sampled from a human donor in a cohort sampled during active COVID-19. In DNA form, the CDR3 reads TGCGCCAGCAGCTTGACTGGTGGCGGTCTCTACGAGCAGTACTTC. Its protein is CASSLTGGGLYEQYF. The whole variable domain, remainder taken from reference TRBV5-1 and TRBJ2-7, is KAGVTQTPRYLIKTRGQQVTLSCSPISGHRSVSWYQQTPGQGLQFLFEYFSETQRNKGNFPGRFSGRQFSNSRSEMNVSTLELGDSALYLCASSLTGGGLYEQYFGPGTRLTVT.